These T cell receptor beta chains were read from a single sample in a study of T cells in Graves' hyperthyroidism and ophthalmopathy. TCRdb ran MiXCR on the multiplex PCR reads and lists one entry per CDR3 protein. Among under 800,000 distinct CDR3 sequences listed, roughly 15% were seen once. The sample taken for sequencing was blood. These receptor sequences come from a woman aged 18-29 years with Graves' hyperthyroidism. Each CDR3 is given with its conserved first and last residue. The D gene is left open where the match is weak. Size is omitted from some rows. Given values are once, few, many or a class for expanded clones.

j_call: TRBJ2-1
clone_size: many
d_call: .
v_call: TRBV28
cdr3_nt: TGTGCCAGCAGTTTAATGGCTAGTTTATGGTCCTACAATGAGCAGTTCTTC
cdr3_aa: CASSLMASLWSYNEQFF

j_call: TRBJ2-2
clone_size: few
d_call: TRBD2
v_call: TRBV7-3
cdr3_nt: TGTGCCAGCAGCCCTGAAAGCGGGAGTTCTGGGACCGGGGAGCTGTTTTTT
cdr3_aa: CASSPESGSSGTGELFF

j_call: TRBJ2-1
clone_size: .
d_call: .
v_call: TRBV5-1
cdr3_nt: TGCGCCAGCAGCTTCAACGGGAAGGGGGCCTACAATGAGCAGTTCTTC
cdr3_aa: CASSFNGKGAYNEQFF

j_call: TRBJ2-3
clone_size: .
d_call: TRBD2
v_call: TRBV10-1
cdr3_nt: TGCGCCAGCAGTGGAATTTCTGCCGGGAGGGATGGTGATACGCAGTATTTT
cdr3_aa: CASSGISAGRDGDTQYF

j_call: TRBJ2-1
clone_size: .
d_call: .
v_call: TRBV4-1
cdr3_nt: TGCGCCAGCAGCCAAGATTGGGGAGGTGAGCAGTTCTTC
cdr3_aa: CASSQDWGGEQFF

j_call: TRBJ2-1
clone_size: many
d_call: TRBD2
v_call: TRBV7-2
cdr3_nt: TGTGCCAGCAGCTTTGCGGGAGACTACAATGAGCAGTTCTTC
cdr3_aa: CASSFAGDYNEQFF

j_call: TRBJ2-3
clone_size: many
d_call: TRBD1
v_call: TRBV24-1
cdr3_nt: TGTGCCACCAGTGATTTAGGACAGGGGCTCACCCGCACAGATACGCAGTATTTT
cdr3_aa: CATSDLGQGLTRTDTQYF

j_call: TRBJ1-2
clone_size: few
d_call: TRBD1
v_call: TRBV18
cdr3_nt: TGTGCCAGCGCACCGGGACAGGGGGCCCAGGCCGACGGCTACACCTTC
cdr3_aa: CASAPGQGAQADGYTF

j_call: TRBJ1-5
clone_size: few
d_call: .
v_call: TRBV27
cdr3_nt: TGTGCCAGCACCACGGCCCAGCCCCAGCATTTT
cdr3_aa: CASTTAQPQHF

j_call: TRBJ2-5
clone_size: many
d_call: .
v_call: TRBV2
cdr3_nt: TGTGCCAGCAGGGGAGACAGGCTGTACCAAGAGACCCAGTACTTC
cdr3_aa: CASRGDRLYQETQYF

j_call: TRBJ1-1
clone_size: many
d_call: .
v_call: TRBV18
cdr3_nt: TGTGCCAGCTCACCCCCCGACAGCCCTAACACTGAAGCTTTCTTT
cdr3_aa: CASSPPDSPNTEAFF

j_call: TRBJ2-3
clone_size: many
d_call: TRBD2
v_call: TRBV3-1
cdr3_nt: TGTGCCAGCAGCCATGGGGGACTAGCGGGAGCGAAGTCAGATACGCAGTATTTT
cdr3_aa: CASSHGGLAGAKSDTQYF

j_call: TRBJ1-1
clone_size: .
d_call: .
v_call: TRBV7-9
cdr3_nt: TGTGCCAGCAGCTTGATAAAAAAAAGCGGGGCTGAAGCTTTCTTT
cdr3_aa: CASSLIKKSGAEAFF

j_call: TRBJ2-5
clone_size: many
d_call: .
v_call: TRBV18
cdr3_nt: TGTGCCAGCTCAAAAAAAGAGACCCAGTACTTC
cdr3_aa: CASSKKETQYF

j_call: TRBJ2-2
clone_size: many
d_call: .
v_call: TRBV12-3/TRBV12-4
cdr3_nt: TGTGCCAGCAGGGGGGGAGGGGGCAAGAACACCGGGGAGCTGTTTTTT
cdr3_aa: CASRGGGGKNTGELFF

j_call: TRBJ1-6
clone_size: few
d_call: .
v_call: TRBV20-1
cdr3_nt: TGCAGCGGTCGGGTAGGGACGGATTCACCCCTCCACTTT
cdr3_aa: CSGRVGTDSPLHF

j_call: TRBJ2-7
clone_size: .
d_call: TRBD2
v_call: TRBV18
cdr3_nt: TGTGCCAGCTCTCTATCTAGCGGGAGTATCCACGAGCAGTACTTC
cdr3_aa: CASSLSSGSIHEQYF

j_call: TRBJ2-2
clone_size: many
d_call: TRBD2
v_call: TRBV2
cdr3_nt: TGTGCCAGCACCCGAAGGCTAGCGGGAGGACCCGGGGAGCTGTTTTTT
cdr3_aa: CASTRRLAGGPGELFF

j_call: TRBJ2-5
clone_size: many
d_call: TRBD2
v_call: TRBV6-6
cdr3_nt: TGTGCCAGCAGTTACTTGTGGCTAGCGGGAGGGGGAGAGACCCAGTACTTC
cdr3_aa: CASSYLWLAGGGETQYF

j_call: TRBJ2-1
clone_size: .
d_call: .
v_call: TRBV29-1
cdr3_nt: TGCAGCGTTGTTACAGGCCGGTTTAACGAGCAGTTCTTC
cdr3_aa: CSVVTGRFNEQFF

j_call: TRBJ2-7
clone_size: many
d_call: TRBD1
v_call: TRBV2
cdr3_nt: TGTGCCAGCAAGTCCGGGACAGGGGAACGCGAGCAGTACTTC
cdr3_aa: CASKSGTGEREQYF

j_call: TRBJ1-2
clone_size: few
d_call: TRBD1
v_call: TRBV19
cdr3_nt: TGTGCCAGTAGTCCGAACGGACAGGGATTCAACTATGGCTACACCTTC
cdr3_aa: CASSPNGQGFNYGYTF

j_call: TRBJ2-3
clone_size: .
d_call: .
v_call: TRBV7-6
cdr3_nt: TGTGCCAGCAGCTTAGAGGTCGGCACAGATACGCAGTATTTT
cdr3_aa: CASSLEVGTDTQYF

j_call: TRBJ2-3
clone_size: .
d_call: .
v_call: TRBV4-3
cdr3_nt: TGCGCCAGCAGCCAAGATCAGGGAACCACAGATACGCAGTATTTT
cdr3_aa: CASSQDQGTTDTQYF

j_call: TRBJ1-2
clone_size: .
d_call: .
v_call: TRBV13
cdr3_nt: TGTGCCAGCAGGGACCAGGGGATCTATGGCTACACCTTC
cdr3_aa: CASRDQGIYGYTF

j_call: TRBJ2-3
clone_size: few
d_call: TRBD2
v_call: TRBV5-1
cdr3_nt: TGCGCCAGCAGCTTGGTTCCAGCGGGAGGCACAGATACGCAGTATTTT
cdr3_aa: CASSLVPAGGTDTQYF

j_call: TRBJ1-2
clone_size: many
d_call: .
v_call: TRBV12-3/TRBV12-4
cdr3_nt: TGTGCCAGCAGTTTGGCGAGCGGCTATGGCTACACCTTC
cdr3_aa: CASSLASGYGYTF

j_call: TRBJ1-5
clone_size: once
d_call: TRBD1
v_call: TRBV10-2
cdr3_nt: TGCGCCAGCAGTCAGGAGTGGGTGGACAGGGCAGGCAATCAGCCCCAGCATTTT
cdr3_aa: CASSQEWVDRAGNQPQHF

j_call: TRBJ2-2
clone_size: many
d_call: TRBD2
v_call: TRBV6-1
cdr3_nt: TGTGCCAGCAGTTACAGCGGGAGGGCCGACGGGGAGCTGTTTTTT
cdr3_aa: CASSYSGRADGELFF

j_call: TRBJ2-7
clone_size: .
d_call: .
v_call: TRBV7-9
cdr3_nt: TGTGCCAGCAGCCCCTCCCGGGAACAACTCGCTAACCGATTTCACGAGCAGTACTTC
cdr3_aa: CASSPSREQLANRFHEQYF

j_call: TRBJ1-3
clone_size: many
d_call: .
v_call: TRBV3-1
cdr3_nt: TGTGCCAGCACCCGAGGGGTTAGTGGAAACACCATATATTTT
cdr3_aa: CASTRGVSGNTIYF

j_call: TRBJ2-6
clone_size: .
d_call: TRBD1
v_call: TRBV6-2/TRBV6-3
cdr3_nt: TGTGCCAGCAGTTACCCGACAGGGGCTGGGGCCAACGTCCTGACTTTC
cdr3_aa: CASSYPTGAGANVLTF